Shown below are 3 T cell receptor beta chains from a single sample sequenced in a study of response to subunit inactivated influenza vaccine (dated 2018 in TCRdb). The library came from RT-PCR. Sequencing relied on an Illumina HiSeq 2500. TCRdb trimmed public reads at Q25 via fastp, called clones via MiXCR and kept in-frame beta chains. Every CDR3 protein is listed once, alongside the most common genes and DNA of its rows. The sample table shows roughly 700,000 distinct CDR3 sequences, and over 11% are seen once. Approximately 7% of the sample belongs to the ten largest clones. Sample: PBMCs from blood, taken 14 to 15 days before vaccination. The receptors stem from a man in his fifties who received an inactivated influenza vaccine. Donor details come from another sample of the same person, matched by shared clones.

V and J are TRBV11-2 and TRBJ2-7; D is possibly TRBD2 (5 bases). The V and J ends lost 6 bases and 1 base respectively, with 16 bases between them. Germline V gene sequence: CDR1 SGHAT, CDR2 FQNNGV. CDR3 length: 15 residues. The CDR3 region has the DNA TGTGCCAGCAGGGGTTGGGAGTCCCTTTCCTACGAGCAGTACTTC. This translates into CASRGWESLSYEQYF.

This clonotype was seen only a few times. The V gene is TRBV11-2, the J gene TRBJ1-2; D not certain. This CDR3 has 13 residues. V lost 1 base and J 7 bases, leaving 10 bases between the germline ends. From germline, CDR1 is SGHAT and CDR2 FQNNGV. CDR3 DNA: TGTGCCAGCAGCTTAGGGTTGGTCAGTGGCTACACCTTC. This gives the protein CASSLGLVSGYTF.

The CDR3: CSAPLAGESEQFF. DNA for the CDR3: TGCAGTGCCCCACTAGCGGGGGAGAGTGAGCAGTTCTTC. The rearrangement joins TRBV20-1 to TRBJ2-1, with 11 bases aligning to TRBD2. The V segment lost 6 bases and the J segment 9 bases; nucleotides outside the gene matches: 7. The CDR3 loop spans 13 amino acids. Per germline, CDR1 DFQATT and CDR2 SNEGSKA (reference sequence).